The 3 T cell receptor beta chains reported below all come from one sample, sequenced in a study of post-analysis software for immune sequencing data. Their cognate antigens are unknown. Sequencing libraries made from TCR beta cDNA carried unique molecular identifiers. MiXCR, run by TCRdb on the PCR reads, gives a single entry per CDR3 protein. The sample has more than 450,000 distinct CDR3 sequences, about 44% seen once; the top ten hold 1.7%. Study-wide results and caveats: TRBV5-6, TRBV5-1 and TRBV20-1 belonged to a set of about five TRBV segments that were more frequent in patients than controls.

Material for sequencing was blood. These receptors all stem from a girl aged 10 to 17 with multiple sclerosis.

The J gene is TRBJ2-1, the V gene TRBV20-1; unclear D gene. This CDR3 is built from 11 residues. The germline V and J ends were trimmed by 8 bases and 7 bases, with 12 bases remaining between them. Germline CDR1 and CDR2: DFQATT and SNEGSKA (reference sequence). The CDR3 region has the DNA TGCAGTCCCCACTCGCGGAATGAGCAGTTCTTC. Its translation is CSPHSRNEQFF.

The CDR3: CASVIMGQGITGELFF. The CDR3 region has the DNA TGTGCCAGCGTGATTATGGGACAGGGGATCACCGGGGAGCTGTTTTTT. The J gene is TRBJ2-2, the V gene TRBV2; 10 bases align to TRBD1. There are 16 residues in the CDR3. CDR1 is SNHLY and CDR2 is FYNNEI in the germline V gene. V trimming: 8 bases; J trimming: 4 bases; junction bases outside the gene matches: 10.

The chain combines TRBV4-2 with TRBJ2-5; a possible D gene is TRBD2 (6 bases). The V and J ends lost 3 bases and 3 bases respectively, with 17 bases between them. Germline V gives CDR1 LGHNA, CDR2 YNFKEQ. This CDR3 contains 16 residues. This CDR3 is CASSQMSSSGEETQYF. For the CDR3, the DNA is TGTGCCAGCAGCCAGATGAGCTCGTCGGGGGAAGAGACCCAGTACTTC.